This TCR beta chain appears in the sequencing data of a study of blood T cells in healthy people across ages. A sample-barcoded 5' primer and a J-beta primer mix were used in a second PCR of roughly 7 to 12 cycles. A template-switch adaptor with 12 random nucleotides tagged each cDNA molecule. One entry per CDR3 protein results from TCRdb running MiXCR on the 5' RACE reads. The data hold about 730,000 distinct CDR3 sequences, with about 40% observed a single time. The length of the CDR3 is 12 residues. Germline CDR1 reads SQVTM; CDR2 reads ANQGSEA. Between the trimmed V and J ends, which lost 6 bases and 9 bases, there was a span of 18 bases.

The rearrangement joins TRBV29-1 to TRBJ2-7, with TRBD1 as a possible D gene (5 bases). Sequenced input: blood. The sequence was collected from a woman aged 55-70 years in good health. The CDR3 nucleotides are TGCAGCGTCGCCACGGCCAAGGGGATGCAGTACTTC. Amino acids: CSVATAKGMQYF.